Below, 6 T cell receptor beta chains from the same sample are listed, as sequenced in a study of cytomegalovirus exposure and HLA in healthy donors (dated by TCRdb to the late 2010s). The library was generated by the immunoSEQ multiplex PCR assay. The immuneACCESS repertoire file appears here via TCRdb, limited to in-frame rearrangements. These files lack a portion of the clones; in checked studies, under half of the deficit traces to unresolved V genes, and the cause of the others is not known. The sample data list about 56,000 clones, and just over 90% of these were observed just once. Clones ranked in the top ten supply 0.9% to 1.4% of the sample. Sequenced: PBMCs. Receptors originate from a man younger than 30 in good health and CMV-seronegative.

For the CDR3, the DNA is TGTGCCACCGCCGGGACAGGGGGCGGACAGCCCCAGCATTTT. Residues: CATAGTGGGQPQHF. This chain joins TRBV19 and TRBJ1-5; TRBD1 aligns across 12 bases. The length of the CDR3 is 14 residues. With V trimmed by 10 bases and J by 7 bases, 8 bases remained unmatched. Germline CDR1 reads LNHDA; CDR2 reads SQIVND (reference sequence).

The chain carries TRBV6-4 and TRBJ2-1; 11 nucleotides align to TRBD1. CDR1 is MRHNA, CDR2 SNTAGT, per germline. This CDR3 has 14 amino acids. Trimming cost V 5 bases and J 6 bases; bases outside gene matches: 3. CDR3 loop: CASSTGTGGNEQFF. The DNA for the CDR3 is TGTGCCAGCAGTACCGGGACAGGGGGCAATGAGCAGTTCTTC.

The rearrangement links TRBV19 to TRBJ2-3; D is perhaps TRBD2 (6 bases). In germline, CDR1 is LNHDA, CDR2 SQIVND (reference sequence). This CDR3 comprises 15 residues. Trimming cost V 3 bases and J 0 bases, with 10 bases left between them. This CDR3 reads CASSIGLASTDTQYF. In DNA form, the CDR3 reads TGTGCCAGTAGTATTGGGCTAGCGAGCACAGATACGCAGTATTTT.

This chain connects TRBV10-1 to TRBJ2-3; D may be TRBD1 (5 bases). This CDR3 has 17 residues. Germline values: CDR1 WNHNN, CDR2 SYGVQD (reference sequence). Trimming removed 6 bases from V and 0 bases from J, with 19 bases in between. The chain's CDR3 is CASRAKTVSHSTDTQYF. The CDR3 DNA sequence: TGCGCCAGCAGGGCGAAGACAGTGTCTCATAGCACAGATACGCAGTATTTT.

The V call is TRBV11-2, the J call TRBJ2-7; D ambiguous. CDR1 SGHAT and CDR2 FQNNGV come from the germline V gene. The CDR3 consists of 15 residues. V gave up 2 bases and J gave up 2 bases, with 13 bases separating them. CDR3 residues: CASSLSSSSPYEQYF. The CDR3, as DNA: TGTGCCAGCAGCTTATCGTCTTCCTCTCCCTACGAGCAGTACTTC.

CDR3 loop: CASSWAGTGSGNTIYF. CDR3 in DNA: TGTGCCAGCAGCTGGGCGGGGACAGGCTCTGGAAACACCATATATTTT. The chain is built from TRBV27 and TRBJ1-3; 8 nucleotides match TRBD1. The CDR3 sequence is 16 residues long. With 6 bases clipped from V and 0 bases from J, the junction kept 7 bases outside the gene matches. The germline V gene encodes CDR1 MNHEY and CDR2 SMNVEV (reference sequence).